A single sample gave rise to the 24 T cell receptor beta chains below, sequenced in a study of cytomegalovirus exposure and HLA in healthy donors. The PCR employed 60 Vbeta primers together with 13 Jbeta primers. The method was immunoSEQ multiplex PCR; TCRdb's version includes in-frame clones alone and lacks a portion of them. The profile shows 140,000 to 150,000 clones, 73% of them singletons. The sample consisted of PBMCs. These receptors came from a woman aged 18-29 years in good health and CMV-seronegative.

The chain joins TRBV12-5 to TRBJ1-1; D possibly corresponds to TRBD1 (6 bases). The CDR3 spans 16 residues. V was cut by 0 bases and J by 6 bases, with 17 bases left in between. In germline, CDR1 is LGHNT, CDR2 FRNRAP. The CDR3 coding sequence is TGTGCTAGTGGTTTGGTACTCACAGGGAGAGGGGCTGAAGCTTTCTTT. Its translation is CASGLVLTGRGAEAFF.

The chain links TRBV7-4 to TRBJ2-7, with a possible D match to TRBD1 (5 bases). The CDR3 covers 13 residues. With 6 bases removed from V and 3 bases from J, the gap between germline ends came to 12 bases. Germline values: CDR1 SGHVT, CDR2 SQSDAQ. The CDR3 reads CASRAGKIYEQYF. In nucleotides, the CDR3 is TGTGCCAGCAGAGCAGGGAAGATCTACGAGCAGTACTTC.

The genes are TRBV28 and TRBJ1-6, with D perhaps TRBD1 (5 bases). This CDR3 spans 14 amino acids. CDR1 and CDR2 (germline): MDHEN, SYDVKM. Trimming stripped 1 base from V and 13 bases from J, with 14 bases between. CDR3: CASSLSAGFTPLHF. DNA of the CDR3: TGTGCCAGCAGTTTATCCGCAGGGTTTACGCCCCTCCACTTT.

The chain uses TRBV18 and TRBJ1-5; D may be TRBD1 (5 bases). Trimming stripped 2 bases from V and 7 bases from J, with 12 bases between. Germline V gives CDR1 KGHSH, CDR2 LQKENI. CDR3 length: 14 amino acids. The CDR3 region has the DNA TGTGCCAGCTCACCAGGAGGGGCTGAACAGCCCCAGCATTTT. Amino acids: CASSPGGAEQPQHF.

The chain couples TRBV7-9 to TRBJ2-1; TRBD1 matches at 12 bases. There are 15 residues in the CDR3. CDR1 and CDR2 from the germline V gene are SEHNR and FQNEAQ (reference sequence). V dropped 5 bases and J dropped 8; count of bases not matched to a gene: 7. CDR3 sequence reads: CASSPRDRGRDEQFF. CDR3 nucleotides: TGTGCCAGCAGCCCCCGGGACAGGGGGCGGGATGAGCAGTTCTTC.

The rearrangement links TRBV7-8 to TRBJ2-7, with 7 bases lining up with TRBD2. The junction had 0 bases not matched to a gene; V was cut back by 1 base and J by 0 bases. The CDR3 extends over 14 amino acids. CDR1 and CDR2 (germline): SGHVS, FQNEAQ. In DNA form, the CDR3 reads TGTGCCAGCAGCTTAGGGGACTACTCCTACGAGCAGTACGTC. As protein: CASSLGDYSYEQYV.

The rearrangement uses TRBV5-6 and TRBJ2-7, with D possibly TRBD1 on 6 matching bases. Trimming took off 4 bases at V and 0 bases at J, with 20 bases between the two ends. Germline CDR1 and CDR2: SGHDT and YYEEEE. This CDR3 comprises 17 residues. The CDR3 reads CASSRPGTRVNSYEQYF. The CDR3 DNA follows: TGTGCCAGCAGCCGTCCCGGGACAAGGGTAAACTCCTACGAGCAGTACTTC.

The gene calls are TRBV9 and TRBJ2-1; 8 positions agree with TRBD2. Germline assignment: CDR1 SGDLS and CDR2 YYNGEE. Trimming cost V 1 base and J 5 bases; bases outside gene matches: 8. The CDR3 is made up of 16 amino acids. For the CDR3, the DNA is TGTGCCAGCAGCGTAACAAGGGCTAGCGGGCACAATGAGCAGTTCTTC. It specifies CASSVTRASGHNEQFF.

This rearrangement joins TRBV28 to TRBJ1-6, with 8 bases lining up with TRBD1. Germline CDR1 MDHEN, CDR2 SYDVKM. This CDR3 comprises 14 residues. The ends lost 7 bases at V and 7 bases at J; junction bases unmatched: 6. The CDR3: CASILRDRNSPLHF. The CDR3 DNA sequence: TGTGCCAGCATTCTCCGGGACAGGAATTCACCCCTCCACTTT.

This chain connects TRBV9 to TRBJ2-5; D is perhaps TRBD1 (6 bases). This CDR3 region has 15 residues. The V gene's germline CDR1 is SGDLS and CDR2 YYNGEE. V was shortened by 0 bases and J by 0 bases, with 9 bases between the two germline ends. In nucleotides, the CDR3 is TGTGCCAGCAGCGTAGCCGGGACATACCAAGAGACCCAGTACTTC. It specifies CASSVAGTYQETQYF.

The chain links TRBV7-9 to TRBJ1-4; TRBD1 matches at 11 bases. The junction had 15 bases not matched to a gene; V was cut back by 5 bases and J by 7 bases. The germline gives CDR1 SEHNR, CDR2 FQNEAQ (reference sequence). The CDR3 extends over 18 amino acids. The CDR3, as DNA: TGTGCCAGCAGCCCCTTGAGGACAGGGGGCGTGGAAGGTGAAAAACTGTTTTTT. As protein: CASSPLRTGGVEGEKLFF.

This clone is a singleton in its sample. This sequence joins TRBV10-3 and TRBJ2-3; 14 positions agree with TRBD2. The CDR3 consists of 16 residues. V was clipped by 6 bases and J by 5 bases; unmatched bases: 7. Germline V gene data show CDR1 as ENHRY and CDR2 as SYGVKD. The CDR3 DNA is TGTGCCATCAGCGGGACTAGCGGGAGAAGGGGAGATACGCAGTATTTT. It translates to CAISGTSGRRGDTQYF.

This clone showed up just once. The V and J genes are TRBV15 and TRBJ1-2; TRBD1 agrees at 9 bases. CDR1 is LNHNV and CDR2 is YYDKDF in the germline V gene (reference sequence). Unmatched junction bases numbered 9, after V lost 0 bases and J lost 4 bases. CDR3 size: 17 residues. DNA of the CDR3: TGTGCCACCAGCAGAGAGCCGACAGGGGGTCTCGGCTATGGCTACACCTTC. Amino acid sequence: CATSREPTGGLGYGYTF. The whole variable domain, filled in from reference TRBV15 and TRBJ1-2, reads DAMVIQNPRYQVTQFGKPVTLSCSQTLNHNVMYWYQQKSSQAPKLLFHYYDKDFNNEADTPDNFQSRRPNTSFCFLDIRSPGLGDTAMYLCATSREPTGGLGYGYTFGSGTRLTVV.

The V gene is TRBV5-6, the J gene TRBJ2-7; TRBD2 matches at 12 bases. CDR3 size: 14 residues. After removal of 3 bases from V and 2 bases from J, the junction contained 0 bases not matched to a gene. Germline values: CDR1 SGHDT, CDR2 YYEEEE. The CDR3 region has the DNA TGTGCCAGCAGCTGGACTAGCGGGGCCTACGAGCAGTACTTC. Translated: CASSWTSGAYEQYF.

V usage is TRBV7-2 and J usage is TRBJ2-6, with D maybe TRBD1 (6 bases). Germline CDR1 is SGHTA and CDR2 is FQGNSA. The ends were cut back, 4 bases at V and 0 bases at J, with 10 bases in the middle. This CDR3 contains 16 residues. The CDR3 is CASSSQGASGANVLTF. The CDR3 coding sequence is TGTGCCAGCAGCTCACAGGGAGCCTCTGGGGCCAACGTCCTGACTTTC.

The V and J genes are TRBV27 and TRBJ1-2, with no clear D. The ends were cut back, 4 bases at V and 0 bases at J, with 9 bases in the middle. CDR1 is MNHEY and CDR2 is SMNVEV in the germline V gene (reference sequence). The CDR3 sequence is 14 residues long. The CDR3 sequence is CASSSYLANYGYTF. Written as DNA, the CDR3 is TGTGCCAGCAGTTCGTACCTAGCTAACTATGGCTACACCTTC.

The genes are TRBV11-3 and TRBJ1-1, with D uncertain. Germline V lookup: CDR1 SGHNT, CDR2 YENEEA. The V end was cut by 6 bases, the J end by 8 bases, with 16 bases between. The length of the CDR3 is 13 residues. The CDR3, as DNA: TGTGCCAGCAGTCCCTTCGGGGTGGGGGAAGCTTTCTTT. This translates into CASSPFGVGEAFF.

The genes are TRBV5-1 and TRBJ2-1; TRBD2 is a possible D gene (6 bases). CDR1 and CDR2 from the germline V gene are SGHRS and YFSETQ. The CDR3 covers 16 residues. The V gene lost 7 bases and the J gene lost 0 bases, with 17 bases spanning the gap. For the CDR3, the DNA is TGCGCCAGCGGGAGCGCGGGGATCAGCTCCTACAATGAGCAGTTCTTC. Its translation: CASGSAGISSYNEQFF.

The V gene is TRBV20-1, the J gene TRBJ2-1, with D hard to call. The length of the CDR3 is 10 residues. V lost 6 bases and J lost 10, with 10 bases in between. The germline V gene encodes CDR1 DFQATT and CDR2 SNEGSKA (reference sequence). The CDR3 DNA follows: TGCAGTGCGCTTAGCAGCGAGCAGTTCTTC. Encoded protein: CSALSSEQFF.

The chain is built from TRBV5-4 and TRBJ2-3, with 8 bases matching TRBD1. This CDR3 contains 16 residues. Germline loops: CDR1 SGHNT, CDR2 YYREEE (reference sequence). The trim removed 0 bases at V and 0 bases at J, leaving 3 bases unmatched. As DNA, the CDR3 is TGTGCCAGCAGCTTGGTCCGGACAGGGAGCACAGATACGCAGTATTTT. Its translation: CASSLVRTGSTDTQYF.

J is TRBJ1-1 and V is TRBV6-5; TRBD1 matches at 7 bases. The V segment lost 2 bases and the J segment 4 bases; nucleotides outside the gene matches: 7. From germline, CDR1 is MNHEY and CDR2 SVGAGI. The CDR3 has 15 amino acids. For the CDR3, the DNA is TGTGCCAGCAGTTACAGGGGGCGTCTGGTCACTGAAGCTTTCTTT. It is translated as CASSYRGRLVTEAFF.

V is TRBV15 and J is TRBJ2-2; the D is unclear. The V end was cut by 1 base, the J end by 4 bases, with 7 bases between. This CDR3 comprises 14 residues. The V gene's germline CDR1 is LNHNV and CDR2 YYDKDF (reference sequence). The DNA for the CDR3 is TGTGCCACCAGCAGAGTCATCGGCACCGGGGAGCTGTTTTTT. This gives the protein CATSRVIGTGELFF. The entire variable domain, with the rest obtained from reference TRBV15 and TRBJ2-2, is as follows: DAMVIQNPRYQVTQFGKPVTLSCSQTLNHNVMYWYQQKSSQAPKLLFHYYDKDFNNEADTPDNFQSRRPNTSFCFLDIRSPGLGDTAMYLCATSRVIGTGELFFGEGSRLTVL.

The DNA for the CDR3 is TGTGCCAGCAGCCGATCAGGCGTTCCACAGCCCCAGCATTTT. This sequence encodes CASSRSGVPQPQHF. The chain couples TRBV28 to TRBJ1-5; D gene unclear. V shed 6 bases and J shed 7 bases, with 16 bases lying between them. The germline CDR1 and CDR2 sequences are MDHEN and SYDVKM. CDR3 size: 14 residues.

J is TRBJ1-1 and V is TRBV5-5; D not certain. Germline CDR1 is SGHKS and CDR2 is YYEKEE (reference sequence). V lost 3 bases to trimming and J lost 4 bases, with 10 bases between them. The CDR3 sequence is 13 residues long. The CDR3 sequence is CASSYGVGTEAFF. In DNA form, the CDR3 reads TGTGCCAGCAGCTACGGGGTTGGCACTGAAGCTTTCTTT.